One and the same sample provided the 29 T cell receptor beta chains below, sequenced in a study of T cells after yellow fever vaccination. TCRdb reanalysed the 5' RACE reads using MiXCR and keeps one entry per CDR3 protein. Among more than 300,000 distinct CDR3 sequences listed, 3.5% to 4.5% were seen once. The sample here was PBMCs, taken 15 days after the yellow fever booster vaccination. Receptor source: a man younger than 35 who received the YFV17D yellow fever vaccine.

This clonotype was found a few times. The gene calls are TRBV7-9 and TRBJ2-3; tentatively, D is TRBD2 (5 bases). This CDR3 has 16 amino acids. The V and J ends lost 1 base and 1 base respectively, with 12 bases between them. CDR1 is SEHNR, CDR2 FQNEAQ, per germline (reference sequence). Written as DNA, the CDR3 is TGTGCCAGCAGCTTAGTAGGTCTGAGGGGCACAGATACGCAGTATTTT. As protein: CASSLVGLRGTDTQYF.

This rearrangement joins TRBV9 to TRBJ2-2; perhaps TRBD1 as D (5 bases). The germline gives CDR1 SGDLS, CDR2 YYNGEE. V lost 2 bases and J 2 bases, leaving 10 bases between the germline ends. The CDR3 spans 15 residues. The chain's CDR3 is CASSVKTDNTGELFF. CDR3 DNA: TGTGCCAGCAGCGTTAAGACAGACAACACCGGGGAGCTGTTTTTT. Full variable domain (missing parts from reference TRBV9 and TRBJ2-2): DSGVTQTPKHLITATGQRVTLRCSPRSGDLSVYWYQQSLDQGLQFLIQYYNGEERAKGNILERFSAQQFPDLHSELNLSSLELGDSALYFCASSVKTDNTGELFFGEGSRLTVL.

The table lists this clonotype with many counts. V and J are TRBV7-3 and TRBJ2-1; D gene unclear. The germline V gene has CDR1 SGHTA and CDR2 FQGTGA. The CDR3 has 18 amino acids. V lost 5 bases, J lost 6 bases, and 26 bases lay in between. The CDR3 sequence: CASSPNPPIQPFINEQFF. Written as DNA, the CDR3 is TGTGCCAGCAGCCCCAACCCGCCGATACAACCCTTTATCAATGAGCAGTTCTTC.

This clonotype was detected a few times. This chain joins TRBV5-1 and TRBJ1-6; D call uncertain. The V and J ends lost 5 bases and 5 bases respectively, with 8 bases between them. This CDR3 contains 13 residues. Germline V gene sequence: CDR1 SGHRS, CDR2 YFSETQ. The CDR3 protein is CASRREDNSPLHF. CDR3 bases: TGCGCCAGCAGAAGGGAAGATAATTCACCCCTCCACTTT.

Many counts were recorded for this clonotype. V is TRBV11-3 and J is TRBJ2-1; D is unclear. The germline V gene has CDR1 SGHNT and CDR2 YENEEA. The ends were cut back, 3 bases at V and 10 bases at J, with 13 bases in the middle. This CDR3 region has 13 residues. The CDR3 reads CASSLVPKHEQFF. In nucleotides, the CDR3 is TGTGCCAGCAGCTTGGTCCCTAAACACGAGCAGTTCTTC. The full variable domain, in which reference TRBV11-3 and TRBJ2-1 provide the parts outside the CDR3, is EAGVVQSPRYKIIEKKQPVAFWCNPISGHNTLYWYLQNLGQGPELLIRYENEEAVDDSQLPKDRFSAERLKGVDSTLKIQPAELGDSAVYLCASSLVPKHEQFFGPGTRLTVL.

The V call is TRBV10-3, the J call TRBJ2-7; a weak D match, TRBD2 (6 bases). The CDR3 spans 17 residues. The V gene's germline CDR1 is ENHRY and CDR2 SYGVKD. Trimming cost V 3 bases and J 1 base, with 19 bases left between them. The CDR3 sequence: CAISDGGLFLDSYEQYF. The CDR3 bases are TGTGCCATCAGTGATGGGGGGTTGTTTCTGGATTCCTACGAGCAGTACTTC.

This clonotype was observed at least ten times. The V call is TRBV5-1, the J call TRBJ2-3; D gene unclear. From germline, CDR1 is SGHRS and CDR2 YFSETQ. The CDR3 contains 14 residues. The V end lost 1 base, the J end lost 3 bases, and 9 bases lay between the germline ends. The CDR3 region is CASSLSQQTDTQYF. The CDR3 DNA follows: TGCGCCAGCAGCTTGTCCCAGCAAACAGATACGCAGTATTTT.

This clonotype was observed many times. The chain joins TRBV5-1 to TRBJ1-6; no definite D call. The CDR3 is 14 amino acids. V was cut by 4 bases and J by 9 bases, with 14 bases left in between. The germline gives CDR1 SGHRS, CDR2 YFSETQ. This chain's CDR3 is CASSEDGQFSPLHF. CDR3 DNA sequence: TGCGCCAGCAGCGAGGACGGTCAATTTTCACCCCTCCACTTT. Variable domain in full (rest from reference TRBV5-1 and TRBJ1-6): KAGVTQTPRYLIKTRGQQVTLSCSPISGHRSVSWYQQTPGQGLQFLFEYFSETQRNKGNFPGRFSGRQFSNSRSEMNVSTLELGDSALYLCASSEDGQFSPLHFGNGTRLTVT.

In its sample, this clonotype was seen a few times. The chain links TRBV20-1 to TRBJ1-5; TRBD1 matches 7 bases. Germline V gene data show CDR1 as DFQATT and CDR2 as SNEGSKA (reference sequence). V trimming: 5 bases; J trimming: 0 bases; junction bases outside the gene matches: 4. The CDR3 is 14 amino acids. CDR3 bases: TGCAGTGCTTACAGGGGTTTTAGCAATCAGCCCCAGCATTTT. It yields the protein CSAYRGFSNQPQHF.

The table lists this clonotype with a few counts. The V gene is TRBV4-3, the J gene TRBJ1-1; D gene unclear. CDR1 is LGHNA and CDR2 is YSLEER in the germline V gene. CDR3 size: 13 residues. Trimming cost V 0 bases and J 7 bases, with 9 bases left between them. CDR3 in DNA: TGCGCCAGCAGCCAAGAATACAGAGTTGAAGCTTTCTTT. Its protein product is CASSQEYRVEAFF.

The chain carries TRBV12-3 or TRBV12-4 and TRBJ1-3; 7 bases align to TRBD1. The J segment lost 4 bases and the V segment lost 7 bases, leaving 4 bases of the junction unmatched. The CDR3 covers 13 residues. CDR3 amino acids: CASTLDRGNTIYF. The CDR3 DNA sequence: TGTGCCAGCACCCTGGACAGGGGAAACACCATATATTTT.

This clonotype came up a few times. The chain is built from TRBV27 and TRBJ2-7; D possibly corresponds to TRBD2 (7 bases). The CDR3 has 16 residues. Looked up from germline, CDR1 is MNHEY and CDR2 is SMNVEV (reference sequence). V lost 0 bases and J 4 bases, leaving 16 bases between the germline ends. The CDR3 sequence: CASSLSGGAGVYEQYF. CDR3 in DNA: TGTGCCAGCAGTTTATCGGGGGGGGCAGGGGTGTACGAGCAGTACTTC.

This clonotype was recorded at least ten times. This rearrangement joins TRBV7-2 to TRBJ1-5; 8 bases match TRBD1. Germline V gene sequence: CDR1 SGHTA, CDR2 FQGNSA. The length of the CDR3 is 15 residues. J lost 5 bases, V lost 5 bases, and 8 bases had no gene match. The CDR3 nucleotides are TGTGCCAGCAGCCGACTCGACAGGGGAGATCAGCCCCAGCATTTT. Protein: CASSRLDRGDQPQHF.

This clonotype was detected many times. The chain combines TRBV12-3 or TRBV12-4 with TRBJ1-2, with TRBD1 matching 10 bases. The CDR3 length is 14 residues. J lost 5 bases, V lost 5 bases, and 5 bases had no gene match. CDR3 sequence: CASSAKDRGYGYTF. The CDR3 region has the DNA TGTGCCAGCAGTGCTAAGGACAGGGGGTATGGCTACACCTTC.

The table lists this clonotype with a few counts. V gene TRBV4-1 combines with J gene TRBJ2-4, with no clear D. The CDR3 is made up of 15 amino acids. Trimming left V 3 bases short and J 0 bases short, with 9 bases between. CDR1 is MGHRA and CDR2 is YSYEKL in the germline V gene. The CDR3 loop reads CASSHLLLAKNIQYF. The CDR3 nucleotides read TGCGCCAGCAGCCACCTCCTACTAGCCAAAAACATTCAGTACTTC.

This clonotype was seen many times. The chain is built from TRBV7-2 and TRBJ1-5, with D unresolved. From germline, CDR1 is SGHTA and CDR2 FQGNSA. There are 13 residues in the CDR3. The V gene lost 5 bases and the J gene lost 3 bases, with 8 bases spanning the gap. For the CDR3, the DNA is TGTGCCAGCAGCAAAGATCCCAATCAGCCCCAGCATTTT. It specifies CASSKDPNQPQHF.

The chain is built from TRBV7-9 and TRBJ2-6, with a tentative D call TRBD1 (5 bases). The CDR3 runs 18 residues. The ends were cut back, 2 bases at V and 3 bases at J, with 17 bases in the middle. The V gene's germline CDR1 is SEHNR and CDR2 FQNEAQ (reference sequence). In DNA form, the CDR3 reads TGTGCCAGCAGCTTAAGGGCAGGCAGGGTGAGTGGGGCCAACGTCCTGACTTTC. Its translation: CASSLRAGRVSGANVLTF.

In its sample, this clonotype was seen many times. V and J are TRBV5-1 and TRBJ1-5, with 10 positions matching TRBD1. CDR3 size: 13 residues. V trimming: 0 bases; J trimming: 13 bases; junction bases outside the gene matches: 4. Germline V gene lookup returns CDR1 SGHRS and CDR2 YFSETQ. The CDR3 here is CASSLETGGLQHF. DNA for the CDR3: TGCGCCAGCAGCTTGGAGACAGGGGGCCTGCAGCATTTT.

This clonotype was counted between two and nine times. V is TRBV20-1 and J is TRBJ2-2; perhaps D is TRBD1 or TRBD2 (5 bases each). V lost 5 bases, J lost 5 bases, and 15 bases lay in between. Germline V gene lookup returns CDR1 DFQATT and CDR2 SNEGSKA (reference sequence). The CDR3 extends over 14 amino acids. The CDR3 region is CSAPVEGMTGELFF. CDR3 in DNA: TGCAGTGCTCCCGTAGAGGGGATGACCGGGGAGCTGTTTTTT.

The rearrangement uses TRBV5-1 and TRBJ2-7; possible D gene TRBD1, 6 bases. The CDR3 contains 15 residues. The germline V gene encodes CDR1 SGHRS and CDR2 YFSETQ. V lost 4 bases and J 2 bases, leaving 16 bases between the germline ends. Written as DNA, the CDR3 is TGCGCCAGCAGCGTCCGTCAGGGGCCCGCCTACGAGCAGTACTTC. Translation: CASSVRQGPAYEQYF.

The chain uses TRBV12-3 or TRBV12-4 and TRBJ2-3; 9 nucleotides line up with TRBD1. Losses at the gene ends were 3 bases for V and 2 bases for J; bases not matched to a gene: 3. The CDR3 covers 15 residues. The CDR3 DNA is TGTGCCAGCAGTTTCACAGGGGGCCTCACAGATACGCAGTATTTT. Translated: CASSFTGGLTDTQYF.

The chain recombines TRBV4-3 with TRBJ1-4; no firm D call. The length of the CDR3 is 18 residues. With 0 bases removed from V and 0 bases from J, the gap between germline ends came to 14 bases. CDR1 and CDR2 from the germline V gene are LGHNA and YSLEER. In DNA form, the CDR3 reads TGCGCCAGCAGCCAAGATTTCGGGTTAATTGCAACTAATGAAAAACTGTTTTTT. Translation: CASSQDFGLIATNEKLFF.

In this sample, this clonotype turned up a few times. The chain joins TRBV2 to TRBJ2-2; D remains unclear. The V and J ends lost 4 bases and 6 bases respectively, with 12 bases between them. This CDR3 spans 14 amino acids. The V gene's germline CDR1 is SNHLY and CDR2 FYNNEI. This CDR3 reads CASSADRASGELFF. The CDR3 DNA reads TGTGCCAGCAGTGCAGATCGGGCATCCGGGGAGCTGTTTTTT.

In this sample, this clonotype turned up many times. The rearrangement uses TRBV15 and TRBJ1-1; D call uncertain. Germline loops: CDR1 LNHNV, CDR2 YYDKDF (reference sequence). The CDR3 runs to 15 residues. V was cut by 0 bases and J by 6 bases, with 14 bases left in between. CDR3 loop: CATSRDLGKDSEAFF. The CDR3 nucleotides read TGTGCCACCAGCAGAGATCTGGGAAAGGATTCTGAAGCTTTCTTT.

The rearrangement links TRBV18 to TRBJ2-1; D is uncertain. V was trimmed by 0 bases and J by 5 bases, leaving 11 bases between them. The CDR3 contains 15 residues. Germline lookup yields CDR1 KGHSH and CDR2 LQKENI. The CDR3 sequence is CASSPPGTANNEQFF. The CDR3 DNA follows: TGTGCCAGCTCACCACCAGGCACAGCCAACAATGAGCAGTTCTTC.

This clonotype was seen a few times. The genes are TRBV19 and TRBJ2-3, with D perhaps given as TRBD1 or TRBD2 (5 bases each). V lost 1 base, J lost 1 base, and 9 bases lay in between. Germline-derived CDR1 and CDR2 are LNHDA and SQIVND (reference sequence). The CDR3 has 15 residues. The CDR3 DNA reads TGTGCCAGTAGTATAGTCGGGACGGGCACAGATACGCAGTATTTT. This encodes CASSIVGTGTDTQYF. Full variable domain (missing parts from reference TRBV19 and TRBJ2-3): DGGITQSPKYLFRKEGQNVTLSCEQNLNHDAMYWYRQDPGQGLRLIYYSQIVNDFQKGDIAEGYSVSREKKESFPLTVTSAQKNPTAFYLCASSIVGTGTDTQYFGPGTRLTVL.

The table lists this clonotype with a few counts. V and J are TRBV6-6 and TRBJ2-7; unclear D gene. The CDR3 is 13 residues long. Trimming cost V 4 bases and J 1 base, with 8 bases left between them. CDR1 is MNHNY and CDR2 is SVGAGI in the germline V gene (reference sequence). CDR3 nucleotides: TGTGCCAGCAGTTTAGGGTTTTCCTACGAGCAGTACGTC. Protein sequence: CASSLGFSYEQYV.

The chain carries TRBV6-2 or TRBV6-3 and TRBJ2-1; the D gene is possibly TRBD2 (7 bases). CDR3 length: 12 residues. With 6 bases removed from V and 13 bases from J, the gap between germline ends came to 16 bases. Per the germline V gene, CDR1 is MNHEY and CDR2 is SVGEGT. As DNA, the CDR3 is TGTGCCAGCAGAGGGACGGGGGGCCCTCAGTTCTTC. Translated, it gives CASRGTGGPQFF.

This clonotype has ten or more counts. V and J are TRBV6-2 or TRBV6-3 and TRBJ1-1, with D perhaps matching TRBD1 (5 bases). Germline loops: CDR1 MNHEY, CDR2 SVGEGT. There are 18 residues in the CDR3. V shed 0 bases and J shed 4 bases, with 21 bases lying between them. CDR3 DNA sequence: TGTGCCAGCAGTTACTCGTCGGTTCAGGGAGGGGTTCGCACTGAAGCTTTCTTT. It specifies CASSYSSVQGGVRTEAFF.